These T cell receptor beta chains were read from a single sample in a study of T cell responses to AZD1222 COVID-19 vaccine. Assay: immunoSEQ multiplex PCR; the TCRdb copy retains only in-frame clones and omits some. The data show about 89,000 clones, around 91% seen once. Sequencing used peripheral blood, obtained on day 0 of MenACWY control vaccination. These TCRs come from an adult in good health. CDR3s include the opening cysteine and the closing phenylalanine or tryptophan. A D gene is named only where the DNA matches it firmly. Size tells how often a clone was seen (once, few, many) or the class of an expanded clone, and some rows leave it out.

v_gene,d_gene,abundance,j_gene,CDR3aa,CDR3nt
TRBV27,NA,NA,TRBJ2-2,CASRYELITGELFF,TGTGCCAGCAGATATGAGTTGATCACCGGGGAGCTGTTTTTT
TRBV7-2,NA,NA,TRBJ2-5,CASSLQETQYF,TGTGCCAGCAGTCTTCAAGAGACCCAGTACTTC
TRBV6-5,NA,NA,TRBJ1-2,CASSYSTDHGYTF,TGTGCCAGCAGTTACTCCACCGACCATGGCTACACCTTC
TRBV4-1,NA,NA,TRBJ2-1,CASSQDIGSYNEQFF,TGCGCCAGCAGCCAAGATATAGGCTCCTACAATGAGCAGTTCTTC
TRBV23-1,NA,NA,TRBJ1-6,CASSLSNSPDPMADNSPLHF,TGCGCCAGCAGTCTCTCAAATTCCCCCGACCCTATGGCGGATAATTCACCCCTCCACTTT
TRBV28,NA,NA,TRBJ1-2,CASSSPLPPGYGYTF,TGTGCCAGCAGTTCCCCACTCCCCCCGGGCTATGGCTACACCTTC
TRBV18,TRBD2,NA,TRBJ2-5,CASSPGLAEGGTQYF,TGTGCCAGCTCACCGGGACTAGCGGAAGGGGGGACCCAGTACTTC
TRBV29-1,TRBD1,NA,TRBJ1-2,CSVKTGTGDGYTF,TGCAGCGTTAAAACCGGGACAGGGGACGGCTACACCTTC
TRBV10-3,TRBD1,NA,TRBJ2-5,CAISQGALKETQYF,TGTGCCATCAGTCAGGGGGCGTTGAAAGAGACCCAGTACTTC
TRBV7-2,TRBD1,NA,TRBJ2-7,CASSHTTGLHDEQYF,TGTGCCAGCAGCCATACGACAGGGCTTCATGACGAGCAGTACTTC
TRBV19,NA,NA,TRBJ1-5,CASSIDGQTNQPQHF,TGTGCCAGTAGTATAGATGGACAGACGAATCAGCCCCAGCATTTT
TRBV24-1,TRBD2,NA,TRBJ2-2,CATSGRLAGTTGELFF,TGTGCCACCAGTGGAAGACTAGCGGGGACCACCGGGGAGCTGTTTTTT
TRBV5-1,TRBD2,NA,TRBJ2-1,CASSWDLAGSSYNEQFF,TGCGCCAGCAGCTGGGATTTAGCGGGGAGCTCCTACAATGAGCAGTTCTTC
TRBV7-9,NA,NA,TRBJ1-1,CASSVGGQNTEAFF,TGTGCCAGCAGCGTAGGGGGTCAGAACACTGAAGCTTTCTTT
TRBV6-5,TRBD1,NA,TRBJ1-6,CASRTSGTVNSPLHF,TGTGCCAGCAGGACCTCCGGGACAGTAAATTCACCCCTCCACTTT
TRBV6-2/TRBV6-3,TRBD1,NA,TRBJ1-2,CASSSGTGGRYGYTF,TGTGCCAGCAGTTCCGGGACAGGGGGTCGTTATGGCTACACCTTC
TRBV7-8,NA,NA,TRBJ2-1,CASSLAGTYEQFF,TGTGCCAGCAGCTTAGCCGGGACGTATGAGCAGTTCTTC
TRBV11-2,TRBD1,once,TRBJ1-1,CASSLGQGREAFF,TGTGCCAGCAGCCTCGGACAGGGCCGTGAAGCTTTCTTT
TRBV7-2,TRBD2,NA,TRBJ2-5,CASSWTSGSQETQYF,TGTGCCAGCAGTTGGACTAGCGGGTCACAAGAGACCCAGTACTTC
TRBV5-4,NA,NA,TRBJ1-3,CASSLGDSGNTIYF,TGTGCCAGCAGCTTGGGGGACTCTGGAAACACCATATATTTT
TRBV11-3,TRBD1,NA,TRBJ1-1,CASSGRTGSAFF,TGTGCCAGCAGCGGCCGGACAGGGAGCGCTTTCTTT
TRBV28,NA,NA,TRBJ1-5,CASSLGGRQPQHF,TGTGCCAGCAGTTTAGGGGGGCGGCAGCCCCAGCATTTT
TRBV25-1,TRBD1,NA,TRBJ1-4,CASSAPGQVNEKLFF,TGTGCCAGCAGTGCACCGGGACAGGTCAATGAAAAACTGTTTTTT
TRBV3-1/TRBV3-2,NA,NA,TRBJ2-7,CASSRPGRGPYEQYF,TGTGCCAGCAGCCGACCGGGACGGGGCCCCTACGAGCAGTACTTC
TRBV20-1,NA,NA,TRBJ2-5,CSARAAQGGGETQYF,TGCAGTGCTCGTGCCGCACAGGGGGGGGGAGAGACCCAGTACTTC
TRBV2,NA,NA,TRBJ1-4,CASRLALEKLFF,TGTGCCAGCAGGTTGGCTCTTGAAAAACTGTTTTTT
TRBV7-5,NA,NA,TRBJ2-1,CARSSRTSAPPDNEQFF,TGTGCCAGAAGCTCTAGGACTAGCGCCCCGCCTGACAATGAGCAGTTCTTC
TRBV7-9,NA,NA,TRBJ2-1,CASRTRTDNEQFF,TGTGCCAGCAGAACCCGGACAGACAATGAGCAGTTCTTC
TRBV2,TRBD1,once,TRBJ2-2,CASKRDSPTGELFF,TGTGCCAGCAAAAGGGACAGTCCCACCGGGGAGCTGTTTTTT
TRBV6-1,NA,NA,TRBJ1-4,CASSEEPSGEKLFF,TGTGCCAGCAGTGAAGAACCCTCTGGGGAAAAACTGTTTTTT
TRBV4-3,NA,NA,TRBJ1-1,CASSQSRGPGTEAFF,TGCGCCAGCAGCCAGAGTCGCGGACCCGGAACTGAAGCTTTCTTT
TRBV7-3,NA,NA,TRBJ2-1,CASSLTGQYNEQFF,TGTGCCAGCAGCTTAACAGGACAGTACAATGAGCAGTTCTTC
TRBV15,TRBD1,NA,TRBJ1-2,CATSRGGTGGGYTF,TGTGCCACCAGCAGAGGGGGGACAGGGGGTGGCTACACCTTC
TRBV2,TRBD1,NA,TRBJ2-7,CASSQQGDGEQYF,TGTGCCAGCAGCCAACAGGGGGACGGAGAGCAGTACTTC
TRBV18,TRBD2,NA,TRBJ2-1,CASSPLASGYNEQFF,TGTGCCAGCTCACCCTTGGCTAGCGGTTACAATGAGCAGTTCTTC
TRBV15,NA,NA,TRBJ2-7,CATARGGGSSEQYF,TGTGCCACCGCCAGGGGGGGCGGGTCGTCCGAGCAGTACTTC
TRBV18,TRBD1,once,TRBJ1-1,CASSPPSGTGFEAFF,TGTGCCAGCTCACCACCCTCTGGGACAGGGTTTGAAGCTTTCTTT
TRBV2,TRBD1,NA,TRBJ2-7,CASSRGTGVEQYF,TGTGCCAGCAGCCGCGGGACAGGGGTCGAGCAGTACTTC
TRBV18,NA,NA,TRBJ1-6,CASANGISSPLHF,TGTGCCAGCGCAAATGGGATAAGTTCACCCCTCCACTTT
TRBV6-5,NA,NA,TRBJ2-7,CASSYSGQSYEQYF,TGTGCCAGCAGTTACTCGGGCCAATCCTACGAGCAGTACTTC
TRBV7-2,NA,once,TRBJ1-3,CASSPLGTRSGNTIYF,TGTGCCAGCAGCCCACTGGGGACCCGCTCTGGAAACACCATATATTTT
TRBV28,TRBD1,once,TRBJ1-4,CASRRTGSEKLFF,TGTGCCAGCAGAAGGACAGGGTCCGAAAAACTGTTTTTT
TRBV29-1,NA,NA,TRBJ2-5,CSVLPAETQYF,TGCAGCGTTCTCCCGGCAGAGACCCAGTACTTC
TRBV7-8,NA,NA,TRBJ2-3,CASSPLGGGPGDTQYF,TGTGCCAGCAGCCCCTTGGGCGGGGGCCCCGGAGATACGCAGTATTTT
TRBV7-8,TRBD1,NA,TRBJ1-5,CASSLGDRGSNQPQHF,TGTGCCAGCAGCTTAGGGGACAGGGGGAGCAATCAGCCCCAGCATTTT
TRBV6-5,NA,NA,TRBJ1-1,CAGRTQGHTEAFF,TGTGCCGGCAGAACTCAGGGGCACACTGAAGCTTTCTTT
TRBV9,NA,NA,TRBJ2-3,CASSASMLVGSTDTQYF,TGTGCCAGCAGCGCGTCTATGCTGGTGGGTAGCACAGATACGCAGTATTTT